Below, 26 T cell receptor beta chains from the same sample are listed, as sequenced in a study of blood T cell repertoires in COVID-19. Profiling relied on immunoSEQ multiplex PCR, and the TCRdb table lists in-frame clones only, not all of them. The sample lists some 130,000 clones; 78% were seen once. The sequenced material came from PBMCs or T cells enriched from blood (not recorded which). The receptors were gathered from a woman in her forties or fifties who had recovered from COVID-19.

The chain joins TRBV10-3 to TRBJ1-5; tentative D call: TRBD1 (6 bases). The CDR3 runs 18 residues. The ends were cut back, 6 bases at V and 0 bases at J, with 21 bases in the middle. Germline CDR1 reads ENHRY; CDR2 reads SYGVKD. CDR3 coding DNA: TGTGCCATCAGCGACCCGGACGGGGGGGCCCATAGCAATCAGCCCCAGCATTTT. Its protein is CAISDPDGGAHSNQPQHF.

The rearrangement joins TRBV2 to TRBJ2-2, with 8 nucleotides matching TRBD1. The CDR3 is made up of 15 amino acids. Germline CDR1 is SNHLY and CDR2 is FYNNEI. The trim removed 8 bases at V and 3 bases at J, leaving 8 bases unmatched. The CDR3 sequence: CASGLGQGYTGELFF. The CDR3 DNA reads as TGTGCCAGCGGCCTAGGACAGGGCTACACCGGGGAGCTGTTTTTT.

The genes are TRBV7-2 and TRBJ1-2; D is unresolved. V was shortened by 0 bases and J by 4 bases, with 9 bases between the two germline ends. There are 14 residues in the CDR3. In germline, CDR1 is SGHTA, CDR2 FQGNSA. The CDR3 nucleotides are TGTGCCAGCAGCTTAGCGAGACACAGCTATGGCTACACCTTC. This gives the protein CASSLARHSYGYTF.

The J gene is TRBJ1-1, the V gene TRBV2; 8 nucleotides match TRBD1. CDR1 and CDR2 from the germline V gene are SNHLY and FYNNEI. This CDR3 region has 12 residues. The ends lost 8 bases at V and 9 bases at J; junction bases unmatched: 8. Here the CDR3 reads CASEQGARKAFF. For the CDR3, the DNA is TGTGCCAGCGAGCAGGGGGCGCGGAAAGCTTTCTTT.

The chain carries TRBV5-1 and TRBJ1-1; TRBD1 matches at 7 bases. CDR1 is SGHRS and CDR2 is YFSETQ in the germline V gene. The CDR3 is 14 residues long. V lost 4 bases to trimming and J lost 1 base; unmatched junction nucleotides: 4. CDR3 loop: CASSPGTENTEAFF. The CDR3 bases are TGCGCCAGCAGCCCCGGGACAGAGAACACTGAAGCTTTCTTT.

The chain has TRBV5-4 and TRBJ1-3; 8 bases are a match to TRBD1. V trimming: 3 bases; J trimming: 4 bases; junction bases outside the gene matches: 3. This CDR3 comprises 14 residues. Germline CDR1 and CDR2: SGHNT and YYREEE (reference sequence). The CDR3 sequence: CASSSGTGGNTIYF. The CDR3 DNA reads TGTGCCAGCAGCTCCGGGACAGGAGGAAACACCATATATTTT.

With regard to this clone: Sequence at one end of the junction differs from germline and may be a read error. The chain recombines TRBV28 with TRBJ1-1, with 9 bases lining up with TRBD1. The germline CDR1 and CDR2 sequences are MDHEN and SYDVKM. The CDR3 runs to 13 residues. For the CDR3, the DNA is TGTGCCAGCAGTCCCCCGGGACAGGGCCGGAGTCTCTTT. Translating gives CASSPPGQGRSLF.

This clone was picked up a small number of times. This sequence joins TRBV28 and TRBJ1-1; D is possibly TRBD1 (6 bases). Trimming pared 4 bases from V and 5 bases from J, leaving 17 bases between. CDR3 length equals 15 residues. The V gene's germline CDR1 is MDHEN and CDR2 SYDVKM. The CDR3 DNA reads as TGTGCCAGCAGTTCCCCGGCGGGGGCCGGGACTGAAGCTTTCTTT. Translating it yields CASSSPAGAGTEAFF. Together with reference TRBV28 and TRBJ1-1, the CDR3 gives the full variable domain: DVKVTQSSRYLVKRTGEKVFLECVQDMDHENMFWYRQDPGLGLRLIYFSYDVKMKEKGDIPEGYSVSREKKERFSLILESASTNQTSMYLCASSSPAGAGTEAFFGQGTRLTVV.

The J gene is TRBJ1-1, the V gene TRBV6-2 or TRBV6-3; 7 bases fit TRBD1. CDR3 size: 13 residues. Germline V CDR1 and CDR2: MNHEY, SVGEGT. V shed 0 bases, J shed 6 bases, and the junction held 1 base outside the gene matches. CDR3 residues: CASSYSQGAEAFF. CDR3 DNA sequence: TGTGCCAGCAGTTACTCTCAGGGGGCTGAAGCTTTCTTT.

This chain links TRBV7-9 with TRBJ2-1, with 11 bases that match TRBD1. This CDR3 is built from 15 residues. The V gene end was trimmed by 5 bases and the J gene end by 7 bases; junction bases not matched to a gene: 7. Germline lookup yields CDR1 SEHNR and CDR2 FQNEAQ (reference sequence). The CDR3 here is CASSIGQGARNEQFF. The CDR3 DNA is TGTGCCAGCAGCATAGGACAGGGGGCGAGGAATGAGCAGTTCTTC.

The CDR3 DNA sequence: TGTGCCAGTCAAGACGGGGGGATCTCCTACAATGAGCAGTTCTTC. It is translated as CASQDGGISYNEQFF. The V call is TRBV5-4, the J call TRBJ2-1; 7 nucleotides match TRBD2. The CDR3 consists of 15 residues. From germline, CDR1 is SGHNT and CDR2 YYREEE (reference sequence). The trim removed 8 bases at V and 0 bases at J, leaving 8 bases unmatched.

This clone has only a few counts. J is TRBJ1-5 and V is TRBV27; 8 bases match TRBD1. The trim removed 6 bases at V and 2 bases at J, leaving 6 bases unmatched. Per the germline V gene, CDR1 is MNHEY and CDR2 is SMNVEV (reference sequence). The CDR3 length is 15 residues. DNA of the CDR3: TGTGCCAGCAGCCACGACAGGGGAGGCAATCAGCCCCAGCATTTT. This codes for CASSHDRGGNQPQHF.

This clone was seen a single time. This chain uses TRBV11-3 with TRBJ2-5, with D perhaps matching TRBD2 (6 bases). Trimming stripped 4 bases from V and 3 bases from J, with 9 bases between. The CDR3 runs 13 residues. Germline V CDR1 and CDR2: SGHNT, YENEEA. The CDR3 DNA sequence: TGTGCCAGCAGCTCGCGACTAGAAGAGACCCAGTACTTC. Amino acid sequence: CASSSRLEETQYF. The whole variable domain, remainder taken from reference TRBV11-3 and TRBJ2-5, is EAGVVQSPRYKIIEKKQPVAFWCNPISGHNTLYWYLQNLGQGPELLIRYENEEAVDDSQLPKDRFSAERLKGVDSTLKIQPAELGDSAVYLCASSSRLEETQYFGPGTRLLVL.

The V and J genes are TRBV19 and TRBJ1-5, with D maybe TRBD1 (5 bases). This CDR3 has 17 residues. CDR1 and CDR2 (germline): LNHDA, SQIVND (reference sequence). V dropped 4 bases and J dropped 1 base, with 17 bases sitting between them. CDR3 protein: CASSREDISRSNQPQHF. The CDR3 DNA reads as TGTGCCAGTAGTAGAGAGGACATATCAAGGAGCAATCAGCCCCAGCATTTT.

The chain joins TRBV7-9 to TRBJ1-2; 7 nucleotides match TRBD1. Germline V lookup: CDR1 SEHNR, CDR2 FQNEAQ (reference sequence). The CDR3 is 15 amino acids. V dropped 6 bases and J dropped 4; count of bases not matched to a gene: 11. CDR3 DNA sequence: TGTGCCAGCAGAACTACAGGGGCGCTTGGCTATGGCTACACCTTC. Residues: CASRTTGALGYGYTF.

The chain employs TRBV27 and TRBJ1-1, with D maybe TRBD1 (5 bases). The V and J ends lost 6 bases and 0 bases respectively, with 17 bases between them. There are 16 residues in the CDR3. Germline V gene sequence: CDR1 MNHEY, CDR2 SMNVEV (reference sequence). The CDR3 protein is CASRPVQGLLNTEAFF. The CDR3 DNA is TGTGCCAGCAGGCCAGTTCAGGGACTTTTGAACACTGAAGCTTTCTTT.

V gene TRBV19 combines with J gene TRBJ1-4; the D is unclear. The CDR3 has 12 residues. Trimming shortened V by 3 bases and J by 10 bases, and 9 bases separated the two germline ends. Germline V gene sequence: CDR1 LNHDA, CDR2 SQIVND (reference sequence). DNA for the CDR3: TGTGCCAGTAGTATCCCAGGAGGAAAACTGTTTTTT. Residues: CASSIPGGKLFF. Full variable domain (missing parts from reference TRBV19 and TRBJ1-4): DGGITQSPKYLFRKEGQNVTLSCEQNLNHDAMYWYRQDPGQGLRLIYYSQIVNDFQKGDIAEGYSVSREKKESFPLTVTSAQKNPTAFYLCASSIPGGKLFFGSGTQLSVL.

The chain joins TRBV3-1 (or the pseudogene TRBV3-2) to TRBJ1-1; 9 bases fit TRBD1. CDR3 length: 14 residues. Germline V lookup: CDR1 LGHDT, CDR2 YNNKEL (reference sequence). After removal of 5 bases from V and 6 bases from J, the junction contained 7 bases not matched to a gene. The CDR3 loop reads CASSSGTGSAEAFF. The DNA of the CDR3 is TGTGCCAGCAGCTCCGGGACAGGGTCCGCTGAAGCTTTCTTT.

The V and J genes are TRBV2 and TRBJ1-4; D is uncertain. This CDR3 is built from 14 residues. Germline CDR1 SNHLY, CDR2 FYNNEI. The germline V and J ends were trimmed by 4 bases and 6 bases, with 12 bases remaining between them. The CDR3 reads CASSGPSGDEKLFF. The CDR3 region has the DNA TGTGCCAGCAGTGGCCCGAGCGGGGATGAAAAACTGTTTTTT.

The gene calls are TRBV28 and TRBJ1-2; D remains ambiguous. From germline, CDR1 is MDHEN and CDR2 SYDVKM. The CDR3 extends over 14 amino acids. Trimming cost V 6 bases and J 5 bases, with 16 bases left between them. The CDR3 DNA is TGTGCCAGCAGAACCCACAGAGATCGGTATGGCTACACCTTC. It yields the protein CASRTHRDRYGYTF.

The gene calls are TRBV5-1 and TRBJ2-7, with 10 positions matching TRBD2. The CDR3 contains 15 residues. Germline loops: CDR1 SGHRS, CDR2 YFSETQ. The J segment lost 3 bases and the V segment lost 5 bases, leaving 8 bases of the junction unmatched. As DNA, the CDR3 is TGCGCCAGCAGTCTAGCGGGGGACACCATCTACGAGCAGTACTTC. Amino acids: CASSLAGDTIYEQYF.

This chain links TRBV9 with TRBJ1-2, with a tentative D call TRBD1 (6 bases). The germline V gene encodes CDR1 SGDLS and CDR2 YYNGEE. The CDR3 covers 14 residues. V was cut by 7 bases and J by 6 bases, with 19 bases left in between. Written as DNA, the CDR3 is TGTGCCAGCGGAAGGGGGACGGATAAAAATGGCTACACCTTC. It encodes CASGRGTDKNGYTF.

CDR3 sequence reads: CASSSRGAGTDTQYF. DNA of the CDR3: TGTGCCAGTAGTTCGCGGGGGGCGGGGACAGATACGCAGTATTTT. The V and J genes are TRBV19 and TRBJ2-3; 8 nucleotides line up with TRBD2. The V gene's germline CDR1 is LNHDA and CDR2 SQIVND (reference sequence). Trimming at V came to 5 bases and at J to 3 bases, leaving 7 bases not matched to a gene. This CDR3 contains 15 residues.

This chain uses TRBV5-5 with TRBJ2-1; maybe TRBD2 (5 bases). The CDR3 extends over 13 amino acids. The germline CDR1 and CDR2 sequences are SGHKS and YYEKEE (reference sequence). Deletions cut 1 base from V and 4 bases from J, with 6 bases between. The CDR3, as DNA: TGTGCCAGCAGCTTGAGAGGGTACAATGAGCAGTTCTTC. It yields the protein CASSLRGYNEQFF. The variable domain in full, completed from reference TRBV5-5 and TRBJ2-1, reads DAGVTQSPTHLIKTRGQQVTLRCSPISGHKSVSWYQQVLGQGPQFIFQYYEKEERGRGNFPDRFSARQFPNYSSELNVNALLLGDSALYLCASSLRGYNEQFFGPGTRLTVL.

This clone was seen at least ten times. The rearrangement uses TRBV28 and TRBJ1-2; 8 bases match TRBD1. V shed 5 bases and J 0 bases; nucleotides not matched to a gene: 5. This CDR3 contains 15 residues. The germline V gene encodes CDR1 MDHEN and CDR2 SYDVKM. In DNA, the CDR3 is TGTGCCAGCAGTGCCGGACAGGGCTCTAACTATGGCTACACCTTC. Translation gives CASSAGQGSNYGYTF.

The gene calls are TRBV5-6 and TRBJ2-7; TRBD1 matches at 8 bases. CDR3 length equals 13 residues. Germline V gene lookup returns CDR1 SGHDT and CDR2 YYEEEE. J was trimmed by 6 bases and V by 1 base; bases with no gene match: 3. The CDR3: CASSLYRGVEQYV. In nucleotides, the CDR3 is TGTGCCAGCAGCTTGTACAGGGGGGTCGAGCAGTACGTC.